This T cell receptor (beta chain) was identified in a study of T cells in localized non-small cell lung cancer. Clones were read by immunoSEQ multiplex PCR, and TCRdb kept only the in-frame ones, dropping some. This table holds 35,000 to 45,000 clones, over 75% found once. In regard to this clone: Its antigen remains unknown.

This CDR3 spans 15 amino acids. Trimming removed 8 bases from V and 6 bases from J; junction bases left unmatched: 12. Germline CDR1 reads MRHNA; CDR2 reads SNTAGT. General study findings and limits: Uninvolved adjacent lung, not tumor, had the highest T cell clonality. For the top 100 tumor clones, a median about 60 also appeared in adjacent lung. Sequencing, confined to only one tumor region, leaves heterogeneity possible.

This TCR was recovered from a male donor aged 60 or over with stage III squamous cell lung carcinoma. Sequences were derived from peripheral blood, sampled before any cancer treatment. V usage is TRBV6-4 and J usage is TRBJ2-1; 8 positions match TRBD2. CDR3 nucleotides: TGTGCCAGCCGGGATTCGGGACTAGGCCGCAATGAGCAGTTCTTC. This encodes CASRDSGLGRNEQFF.